The 5 T cell receptor beta chains below were found in one sample sequenced in a study of blood T cells in healthy people across ages. PCR was performed a second time for about 7 to 12 cycles using a sample-barcoded 5' primer and a J-beta primer mix. TCRdb fed the 5' RACE reads into MiXCR, producing one record per CDR3 protein. The profile covers hundreds of thousands of distinct CDR3 sequences, with approximately 25% appearing a single time and around 9.2% taken by the ten largest. This same sample was also taken into another study, of T cells of mothers and their children.

Sequences were obtained from blood. These receptors were obtained from a boy younger than 18 in good health.

This clonotype was counted a few times. This chain joins TRBV6-6 and TRBJ2-2; 8 nucleotides match TRBD2. Germline values: CDR1 MNHNY, CDR2 SVGAGI (reference sequence). The CDR3 consists of 15 residues. V lost 6 bases and J lost 6; bases outside the gene matches: 9. CDR3 amino acids: CASRAGLGVAGELFF. The CDR3 nucleotides read TGTGCCAGCAGGGCGGGACTAGGTGTCGCCGGGGAGCTGTTTTTT.

Notes on this clonotype: This likely comes from a read error, as the CDR3 has no conserved phenylalanine or tryptophan at its end. The chain has TRBV10-3 and TRBJ1-4; no clear D gene. Trimming cost V 3 bases and J 8 bases, with 10 bases left between them. This CDR3 comprises 13 residues. CDR1 and CDR2 from the germline V gene are ENHRY and SYGVKD. The CDR3 sequence: CAISDNPTEKLFL. In nucleotides, the CDR3 is TGTGCCATCAGTGATAACCCGACGGAAAAACTGTTTCTT.

This clonotype occurred a few times. The chain recombines TRBV12-3 or TRBV12-4 with TRBJ2-3; 8 nucleotides align to TRBD1. J was trimmed by 4 bases and V by 3 bases; bases with no gene match: 12. CDR3 size: 17 residues. The CDR3: CASSFGQGAFEADTQYF. CDR3 in DNA: TGTGCCAGCAGTTTTGGGCAGGGGGCCTTTGAGGCAGATACGCAGTATTTT.

The rearrangement joins TRBV6-2 or TRBV6-3 to TRBJ2-7; TRBD1 matches 12 bases. CDR1 and CDR2 from the germline V gene are MNHEY and SVGEGT. CDR3 length equals 16 residues. Unmatched junction bases numbered 9, after V lost 2 bases and J lost 7 bases. CDR3 loop: CASSYPTGQGAEEQYF. The CDR3 DNA reads as TGTGCCAGCAGTTACCCTACGGGACAGGGGGCTGAGGAGCAGTACTTC.

This clonotype was detected only a few times. The genes are TRBV11-3 and TRBJ2-3, with D perhaps being TRBD1 or TRBD2 (5 bases each). Germline V gene sequence: CDR1 SGHNT, CDR2 YENEEA. V lost 3 bases, J lost 2 bases, and 21 bases lay in between. This CDR3 contains 18 residues. The CDR3 DNA sequence: TGTGCCAGCAGCTTCCCTCTCTCAGGGACGCGGGTCACAGATACGCAGTATTTT. This translates into CASSFPLSGTRVTDTQYF.